Below are 27 T cell receptor beta chains sequenced from a single sample in a study of long-term antiretroviral therapy in people with HIV. Survey level was the resolution at which the v3.0 immunoSEQ assay ran. Clones were sequenced by immunoSEQ multiplex PCR, and TCRdb holds only the in-frame ones, with some missing. The sample contains approximately 20,000 clones, 76% of which appear only once. Sample: unsorted PBMCs, taken around 1.7 years before starting antiretroviral therapy. These receptors all stem from a middle-aged woman with HIV.

V usage is TRBV28 and J usage is TRBJ2-7, with D unclear. Trimming left V 8 bases short and J 3 bases short, with 8 bases between. Germline values: CDR1 MDHEN, CDR2 SYDVKM. The CDR3 is 11 amino acids. CDR3 nucleotides: TGTGCCAGCGGCCTAGGCTACGAGCAGTACTTC. This sequence encodes CASGLGYEQYF.

J is TRBJ1-2 and V is TRBV28; 8 bases match TRBD1. The CDR3 extends over 17 amino acids. The V gene's germline CDR1 is MDHEN and CDR2 SYDVKM. Losses at the gene ends were 4 bases for V and 4 bases for J; bases not matched to a gene: 14. CDR3 DNA sequence: TGTGCCAGCAGTTCCCGGGGGAGGACAGGGACTCCCTATGGCTACACCTTC. Protein: CASSSRGRTGTPYGYTF.

The rearrangement uses TRBV19 and TRBJ2-7; the D call may be TRBD1 or TRBD2 (6 bases each). Germline V CDR1 and CDR2: LNHDA, SQIVND (reference sequence). This CDR3 spans 14 amino acids. V shed 3 bases and J shed 7 bases, with 16 bases lying between them. The CDR3 DNA is TGTGCCAGTAGTATTCCCGGGGGCATAGTTGAGCAGTACTTC. It translates to CASSIPGGIVEQYF.

The CDR3 bases are TGTGCCAGCAGCTTAGATCCGGAGGGTACCTACGAGCAGTACTTC. It specifies CASSLDPEGTYEQYF. The chain joins TRBV11-3 to TRBJ2-7; D perhaps matches TRBD2 (6 bases). This CDR3 region has 15 residues. V gave up 0 bases and J gave up 2 bases, with 11 bases separating them. Germline lookup yields CDR1 SGHNT and CDR2 YENEEA.

J is TRBJ2-2 and V is TRBV6-6; D remains ambiguous. CDR3 length: 12 residues. CDR1 MNHNY and CDR2 SVGAGI come from the germline V gene (reference sequence). V was cut by 6 bases and J by 7 bases, with 9 bases left in between. This chain's CDR3 is CASRESGGELFF. In nucleotides, the CDR3 is TGTGCCAGCAGAGAGAGTGGCGGGGAGCTGTTTTTT.

This chain connects TRBV7-9 to TRBJ2-3; D is unclear. Germline-derived CDR1 and CDR2 are SEHNR and FQNEAQ (reference sequence). Trimming pared 3 bases from V and 4 bases from J, leaving 2 bases between. This CDR3 has 11 amino acids. This CDR3 is CASSFADTQYF. The DNA of the CDR3 is TGTGCCAGCAGCTTCGCAGATACGCAGTATTTT.

The table lists this clone with a count of one. The V gene is TRBV9, the J gene TRBJ1-6; 10 bases fit TRBD1. This CDR3 is built from 15 residues. The ends lost 0 bases at V and 7 bases at J; junction bases unmatched: 1. Looked up from germline, CDR1 is SGDLS and CDR2 is YYNGEE. CDR3 nucleotides: TGTGCCAGCAGCGTAGAGGGACAGGGGAATTCACCCCTCCACTTT. Protein product: CASSVEGQGNSPLHF.

The CDR3 reads CAWSVGGTGYEQYF. The DNA of the CDR3 is TGTGCCTGGAGTGTAGGCGGAACAGGGTACGAGCAGTACTTC. The V gene is TRBV30, the J gene TRBJ2-7; weak D call: TRBD1 (6 bases). The ends were cut back, 0 bases at V and 4 bases at J, with 13 bases in the middle. This CDR3 contains 14 residues. CDR1 and CDR2 (germline): GTSNPN, SVGIG (reference sequence).

The V call is TRBV18, the J call TRBJ2-6, with D uncertain. This CDR3 has 16 amino acids. Germline assignment: CDR1 KGHSH and CDR2 LQKENI. V dropped 3 bases and J dropped 0 bases, with 9 bases sitting between them. CDR3 in amino acids: CASSPPTSSGANVLTF. The CDR3 DNA sequence: TGTGCCAGCTCACCCCCGACCAGCTCTGGGGCCAACGTCCTGACTTTC.

This clone showed up just once. CDR3 region: CASSLEGGPSGELFF. As DNA, the CDR3 is TGTGCCAGCAGCTTAGAGGGAGGGCCGTCCGGGGAGCTGTTTTTT. The chain combines TRBV7-8 with TRBJ2-2; 7 nucleotides align to TRBD2. Germline CDR1 and CDR2: SGHVS and FQNEAQ. The CDR3 contains 15 residues. With 1 base clipped from V and 6 bases from J, the junction kept 5 bases outside the gene matches.

This sequence joins TRBV4-2 and TRBJ1-6; D remains ambiguous. Germline V gene sequence: CDR1 LGHNA, CDR2 YNFKEQ. This CDR3 is built from 14 residues. Deletions cut 0 bases from V and 10 bases from J, with 10 bases between. CDR3 sequence: CASSQDRLQSPLHF. CDR3 coding DNA: TGTGCCAGCAGCCAAGATCGCCTCCAATCACCCCTCCACTTT.

The chain couples TRBV7-6 to TRBJ2-1, with D possibly TRBD1 on 6 matching bases. In germline, CDR1 is SGHVS, CDR2 FNYEAQ. Trimming cost V 0 bases and J 6 bases, with 6 bases left between them. The CDR3 runs 13 residues. The CDR3 sequence is CASSLAGGNEQFF. For the CDR3, the DNA is TGTGCCAGCAGCTTAGCAGGGGGCAATGAGCAGTTCTTC.

This clone was seen once. The chain carries TRBV2 and TRBJ2-1, with 11 bases matching TRBD1. CDR3 length equals 14 residues. V trimming: 6 bases; J trimming: 7 bases; junction bases outside the gene matches: 5. Germline loops: CDR1 SNHLY, CDR2 FYNNEI. For the CDR3, the DNA is TGTGCCAGCAGGGAGGGACAGGGGGGAAATGAGCAGTTCTTC. Its protein is CASREGQGGNEQFF.

The chain couples TRBV5-6 to TRBJ2-7; no reliable D call. The V and J ends lost 2 bases and 2 bases respectively, with 8 bases between them. The CDR3 consists of 13 residues. CDR1 and CDR2 (germline): SGHDT, YYEEEE. CDR3 region: CASSLVSTYEQYF. DNA of the CDR3: TGTGCCAGCAGCTTAGTGTCAACCTACGAGCAGTACTTC.

J is TRBJ2-7 and V is TRBV19, with TRBD1 identical over 7 bases. The germline V gene has CDR1 LNHDA and CDR2 SQIVND (reference sequence). CDR3 length: 14 residues. The J segment lost 2 bases and the V segment lost 5 bases, leaving 6 bases of the junction unmatched. The CDR3 coding sequence is TGTGCCAGTAGTCCGCGGACAGGCCCCTACGAGCAGTACTTC. The encoded protein is CASSPRTGPYEQYF.

The chain employs TRBV11-2 and TRBJ2-7, with D perhaps TRBD1 or TRBD2 (5 bases each). The CDR3 sequence is 15 residues long. The germline V gene has CDR1 SGHAT and CDR2 FQNNGV. Trimming removed 1 base from V and 0 bases from J, with 10 bases in between. CDR3 protein: CASSLGGTGSYEQYF. The CDR3 DNA sequence: TGTGCCAGCAGCTTAGGTGGGACGGGCTCCTACGAGCAGTACTTC.

The chain couples TRBV4-1 to TRBJ1-2; 7 nucleotides match TRBD1. CDR1 is MGHRA and CDR2 is YSYEKL in the germline V gene. J gave up 2 bases and V 3 bases, and 6 bases lay outside the gene matches. The CDR3 consists of 15 residues. The CDR3 DNA follows: TGCGCCAGCAGCCACTGGGACAGACCGAACTATGGCTACACCTTC. Its protein is CASSHWDRPNYGYTF.

The gene calls are TRBV19 and TRBJ1-2; 7 bases are a match to TRBD1. Germline V gives CDR1 LNHDA, CDR2 SQIVND (reference sequence). Germline trimming cut 4 bases from V and 4 bases from J; bases unmatched to any gene: 6. This CDR3 contains 14 residues. DNA for the CDR3: TGTGCCAGTAGTACCGGGGGACAGCTCTATGGCTACACCTTC. Amino acid sequence: CASSTGGQLYGYTF.

Judged by abundance, this clone is hyperexpanded (1% or more). The V call is TRBV5-5, the J call TRBJ2-7; D unresolved. The germline V gene encodes CDR1 SGHKS and CDR2 YYEKEE (reference sequence). The CDR3 is 14 residues long. The V and J ends lost 0 bases and 2 bases respectively, with 9 bases between them. CDR3 loop: CASSLGSRPYEQYF. In nucleotides, the CDR3 is TGTGCCAGCAGCTTGGGAAGCCGCCCCTACGAGCAGTACTTC.

The chain has TRBV18 and TRBJ1-1; 10 bases map to TRBD1. The germline V gene has CDR1 KGHSH and CDR2 LQKENI. There are 16 residues in the CDR3. V lost 1 base to trimming and J lost 4 bases; unmatched junction nucleotides: 6. The CDR3: CASSPRGQGESTEAFF. CDR3 nucleotides: TGTGCCAGCTCACCACGTGGACAGGGGGAGAGCACTGAAGCTTTCTTT.

The chain joins TRBV30 to TRBJ1-1, with D possibly matching TRBD1 (5 bases). The CDR3 is 12 amino acids. Germline lookup yields CDR1 GTSNPN and CDR2 SVGIG (reference sequence). V gave up 3 bases and J gave up 3 bases, with 8 bases separating them. CDR3 in DNA: TGTGCCTGGAGAACAGGTTACACTGAAGCTTTCTTT. Residues: CAWRTGYTEAFF.

This clone came up once. The chain employs TRBV18 and TRBJ1-1; D is undetermined. Germline CDR1 is KGHSH and CDR2 is LQKENI. This CDR3 comprises 14 residues. Trimming took 5 bases from V and 1 from J, leaving 11 bases between them. The CDR3 coding sequence is TGTGCCAGCTCATCCTGGGCCACGAACACTGAAGCTTTCTTT. Its protein is CASSSWATNTEAFF.

V is TRBV25-1 and J is TRBJ2-2; 15 positions match TRBD2. With 2 bases clipped from V and 3 bases from J, the junction kept 4 bases outside the gene matches. Germline V lookup: CDR1 MGHDK, CDR2 SYGVNS. The CDR3 consists of 18 residues. CDR3 sequence reads: CASSEGTSGGQYTGELFF. The DNA of the CDR3 is TGTGCCAGCAGTGAAGGGACTAGCGGGGGGCAGTACACCGGGGAGCTGTTTTTT.

The rearrangement joins TRBV11-2 to TRBJ2-1; 13 nucleotides agree with TRBD2. The length of the CDR3 is 15 residues. Germline CDR1 reads SGHAT; CDR2 reads FQNNGV. V dropped 5 bases and J dropped 7; count of bases not matched to a gene: 5. In DNA form, the CDR3 reads TGTGCCAGCAGCCTGGGGACTAGCGGGATAAATGAGCAGTTCTTC. Residues: CASSLGTSGINEQFF. Looking up the rest from reference TRBV11-2 and TRBJ2-1 gives the full variable domain: EAGVAQSPRYKIIEKRQSVAFWCNPISGHATLYWYQQILGQGPKLLIQFQNNGVVDDSQLPKDRFSAERLKGVDSTLKIQPAKLEDSAVYLCASSLGTSGINEQFFGPGTRLTVL.

The rearrangement joins TRBV5-6 to TRBJ1-3; D gene ambiguous. Germline-derived CDR1 and CDR2 are SGHDT and YYEEEE. The CDR3 contains 12 residues. V was trimmed by 4 bases and J by 4 bases, leaving 6 bases between them. CDR3 DNA sequence: TGTGCCAGCAGCGAATCAGGAAACACCATATATTTT. It specifies CASSESGNTIYF.

The J gene is TRBJ1-1, the V gene TRBV25-1; D is perhaps TRBD1 (5 bases). Trimming shortened V by 6 bases and J by 4 bases, and 18 bases separated the two germline ends. The V gene's germline CDR1 is MGHDK and CDR2 SYGVNS. The CDR3 extends over 15 amino acids. CDR3 DNA: TGTGCCAGCAGAGCTAGGGGCCCCGGGGGCACTGAAGCTTTCTTT. It yields the protein CASRARGPGGTEAFF.

The rearrangement links TRBV11-2 to TRBJ1-6, with TRBD1 matching 8 bases. CDR1 is SGHAT and CDR2 is FQNNGV in the germline V gene. The V segment lost 5 bases and the J segment 6 bases; nucleotides outside the gene matches: 3. CDR3 size: 14 residues. CDR3 region: CASSQTGGNSPLHF. CDR3 nucleotides: TGTGCCAGCAGCCAAACAGGGGGTAATTCACCCCTCCACTTT.